This T cell receptor beta chain is drawn from a study of CD8+ T cells in alopecia areata. Turning to this clone: What it binds is not known.

Sequencing relied on a cDNA template that was reverse transcribed from extracted RNA. Generated by immunoSEQ multiplex PCR, the TCRdb table keeps only in-frame clones and is missing some. The sample carries approximately 190,000 clones, about 62% recorded once. Study-wide results and caveats: Among patients, TCR sharing was less clear than in mice, a difference possibly due in part to HLA diversity in the patient population. Clonality exceeded that of normal scalp in lesional scalp, most notably in alopecia totalis/universalis.

Noted treatment: oral pan-JAK inhibitor, 5-10 mg twice daily. Both peripheral blood and punch biopsies of lesional scalp skin were obtained from patients who had alopecia areata. Isolation of CD4+ and CD8+ T cells from PBMCs was achieved by sorting. The V end was cut by 1 base, the J end by 5 bases, with 14 bases between. From germline, CDR1 is KGHSH and CDR2 LQKENI. The CDR3 extends over 15 amino acids. The source is a human donor with alopecia areata. The chain combines TRBV18 with TRBJ1-2, with no clear D. This specimen consisted of CD4+ T cells sorted from blood, obtained at week 24, from a patient treated with tofacitinib. The CDR3 region has the DNA TGTGCCAGCTCACCACAGGGTGGGGAGTCGTATGGCTACACCTTC. Translated, it gives CASSPQGGESYGYTF.